This T cell receptor (beta chain) comes out of a study of T-cell reconstitution after alpha-beta-depleted transplantation in children. Unique molecular identifiers were built into the TCRbeta library. TCRdb re-analysed the PCR reads in MiXCR, keeping a single row per CDR3 protein. The sample contains about 610,000 distinct CDR3 sequences, around 27% of which appear only once. Study-level findings and limits: Reportedly, alpha-beta T cells present about two months post-transplant originated from several hundred expanded clones of graft origin. T-cell counts and diversity were attributed mostly to newly produced T cells one year after transplant. In some patients, recipient T cells and intrathymic progenitors surviving conditioning explained high day-60 diversity.

This CDR3 comprises 18 residues. The germline V gene has CDR1 SGDLS and CDR2 YYNGEE. After removal of 1 base from V and 6 bases from J, the junction contained 17 bases not matched to a gene. As to this clonotype: The antigen remains unidentified.

This specimen was PBMCs, taken before TCRalphabeta/CD19-depleted stem cell transplant. The chain joins TRBV9 to TRBJ2-3, with TRBD1 matching 7 bases. The receptor comes from a boy under two years old with Wiskott-Aldrich syndrome, due to receive a stem cell transplant. The chain's CDR3 is CASSVSSVRQGSNDTQYF. CDR3 sequence (DNA): TGTGCCAGCAGCGTATCCAGTGTGAGACAGGGAAGTAACGATACGCAGTATTTT.